This T cell receptor beta chain was sequenced during a study of cytomegalovirus exposure and HLA in healthy donors. Regarding the study as a whole: Near-uniform donor sequencing depth was presumed by presence/absence analyses.

Comment on this clone: What it binds is unknown.

Healthy bone marrow donors made up the donors. 13 Jbeta primers and 60 Vbeta primers were used for the PCR. Here immunoSEQ multiplex PCR was the method, and the copy in TCRdb shows in-frame clones only, minus some. Of around 91,000 clones in the sample, over 60% were seen once. The V end was cut by 5 bases, the J end by 5 bases, with 12 bases between. Germline values: CDR1 SGHAT, CDR2 FQNNGV. The CDR3 extends over 13 amino acids. The V and J genes are TRBV11-2 and TRBJ2-5, with D possibly matching TRBD2 (6 bases). This receptor was taken from a woman aged 40 to 50 in good health and CMV-seropositive. The sample comprised PBMCs. The CDR3 nucleotides read TGTGCCAGCAGCCGCGGGGCCAGGGAGACCCAGTACTTC. This encodes CASSRGARETQYF.